This entry lists 27 T cell receptor beta chains sequenced from one sample in a study of T cell repertoires in cytomegalovirus infection. No cognate antigen is known for these TCRs. A single record per CDR3 protein comes from TCRdb applying MiXCR to the reads. The sample contains some 590,000 distinct CDR3 sequences, approximately 40% of which appear only once. The sequencing here drew on cultured PBMCs, taken from culture after CMV antigen stimulation. The receptor source for this set is a human donor in good health (CMV status not recorded). Some clones in this sample may be carry-over from other donors' samples.

V usage is TRBV6-2 or TRBV6-3 and J usage is TRBJ1-2, with D possibly matching TRBD1 (5 bases). CDR3 size: 13 residues. V was clipped by 2 bases and J by 10 bases, with 14 bases between them. CDR1 and CDR2 (germline): MNHEY, SVGEGT. The CDR3 loop is CASSYGWGGLYTF. The CDR3 DNA sequence: TGTGCCAGCAGTTACGGCTGGGGCGGGCTCTACACCTTC.

This chain connects TRBV20-1 to TRBJ2-4; D is unresolved. V was pared by 1 base and J by 0 bases, with 22 bases between. The germline CDR1 and CDR2 sequences are DFQATT and SNEGSKA (reference sequence). The CDR3 is 19 residues long. The CDR3 is CSARVPPGSRLLAKNIQYF. The CDR3 DNA reads as TGCAGTGCTAGAGTTCCGCCTGGCTCCAGACTTCTAGCCAAAAACATTCAGTACTTC.

The sample holds a few counts of this clonotype. The chain joins TRBV7-2 to TRBJ1-3, with D possibly being TRBD1 (6 bases). Germline V gene lookup returns CDR1 SGHTA and CDR2 FQGNSA. With 5 bases removed from V and 8 bases from J, the gap between germline ends came to 13 bases. CDR3 length equals 13 residues. DNA for the CDR3: TGTGCCAGCAGCCCGCAGAGGGGGGACACCATATATTTT. Residues: CASSPQRGDTIYF.

This clonotype was counted a few times. The chain is built from TRBV5-6 and TRBJ1-1; D is ambiguous. Germline assignment: CDR1 SGHDT and CDR2 YYEEEE. Trimming stripped 0 bases from V and 10 bases from J, with 13 bases between. The CDR3 consists of 13 residues. The DNA of the CDR3 is TGTGCCAGCAGCTTGGGAGGAGGTTTCGGAGCTTTCTTT. Protein: CASSLGGGFGAFF.

V is TRBV4-1 and J is TRBJ1-1; D ambiguous. The germline gives CDR1 MGHRA, CDR2 YSYEKL. The CDR3 length is 14 residues. Trimming pared 5 bases from V and 0 bases from J, leaving 10 bases between. The CDR3 here is CASSEEGVNTEAFF. DNA of the CDR3: TGCGCCAGCAGCGAGGAAGGCGTGAACACTGAAGCTTTCTTT.

V gene TRBV6-8 combines with J gene TRBJ2-7; perhaps TRBD2 as D (5 bases). Trimming shortened V by 5 bases and J by 0 bases, and 11 bases separated the two germline ends. This CDR3 region has 14 residues. CDR1 is MNHGY and CDR2 is SAAAGT in the germline V gene. In nucleotides, the CDR3 is TGTGCCAGCAGTGTCGCGGGTCCCTCCTACGAGCAGTACTTC. This codes for CASSVAGPSYEQYF.

This clonotype has more than one count but fewer than ten. This chain uses TRBV20-1 with TRBJ2-7, with D possibly being TRBD1 (5 bases). Per germline, CDR1 DFQATT and CDR2 SNEGSKA (reference sequence). The CDR3 has 14 amino acids. V gave up 0 bases and J gave up 3 bases, with 12 bases separating them. The CDR3 DNA is TGCAGTGCTAGAGATGCAGGGTACGGCTACGAGCAGTACTTC. Its translation is CSARDAGYGYEQYF.

Concerning this clonotype: At one boundary the junction diverges from the germline segment, which might be a read error. The rearrangement uses TRBV4-1 and TRBJ2-1, with 11 bases aligning to TRBD2. In germline, CDR1 is MGHRA, CDR2 YSYEKL. The length of the CDR3 is 16 residues. The DNA of the CDR3 is TGTGCCAACAGCCAAGGTAGCGGGGGGGCAAACAATGAGCAGTTCTTC. Encoded protein: CANSQGSGGANNEQFF.

This clonotype was found a few times. V usage is TRBV12-3 or TRBV12-4 and J usage is TRBJ1-2; no clear D gene. The V gene lost 5 bases and the J gene lost 3 bases, with 10 bases spanning the gap. This CDR3 is built from 13 residues. In DNA form, the CDR3 reads TGTGCCAGCAGTCCGGCGATGGACTATGGCTACACCTTC. Translating it yields CASSPAMDYGYTF.

This clonotype was observed many times. J is TRBJ1-6 and V is TRBV7-8, with TRBD1 identical over 8 bases. Germline V gene sequence: CDR1 SGHVS, CDR2 FQNEAQ. Trimming cost V 3 bases and J 1 base; bases outside gene matches: 5. The CDR3 has 17 residues. The CDR3 DNA is TGTGCCAGCAGCTTCCCAGGGGGCGCATCCTATAATTCACCCCTCCACTTT. It specifies CASSFPGGASYNSPLHF.

Written as DNA, the CDR3 is TGTGCCAGCCGAATGGGGAACACCGGGGAGCTGTTTTTT. Residues: CASRMGNTGELFF. The V and J genes are TRBV6-1 and TRBJ2-2; D is unresolved. Trimming cost V 8 bases and J 1 base, with 8 bases left between them. This CDR3 region has 13 residues. Germline V gene data show CDR1 as MNHNS and CDR2 as SASEGT.

This clonotype has just one count. The rearrangement joins TRBV6-6 to TRBJ1-2; the D is unclear. The CDR3 is 13 residues long. Germline loops: CDR1 MNHNY, CDR2 SVGAGI (reference sequence). V was clipped by 7 bases and J by 7 bases, with 16 bases between them. Here the CDR3 reads CASTQNRKLGYTF. In nucleotides, the CDR3 is TGTGCCAGCACCCAAAACAGAAAACTTGGCTACACCTTC.

As DNA, the CDR3 is TGTGCCAGCAGCCCCGACCCAAGCTACGAGCAGTACTTC. It translates to CASSPDPSYEQYF. This chain joins TRBV7-2 and TRBJ2-7; D unclear. Trimming cost V 5 bases and J 3 bases, with 11 bases left between them. The CDR3 has 13 residues. Per the germline V gene, CDR1 is SGHTA and CDR2 is FQGNSA.

The rearrangement uses TRBV7-9 and TRBJ2-5, with 8 bases matching TRBD1. Per the germline V gene, CDR1 is SEHNR and CDR2 is FQNEAQ (reference sequence). Trimming removed 6 bases from V and 5 bases from J; junction bases left unmatched: 8. The length of the CDR3 is 14 residues. CDR3 residues: CASRMQGALETQYF. The CDR3 coding sequence is TGTGCCAGCAGGATGCAGGGGGCGCTTGAGACCCAGTACTTC.

The rearrangement uses TRBV4-1 and TRBJ1-1, with no clear D. This CDR3 is built from 16 residues. Germline V CDR1 and CDR2: MGHRA, YSYEKL. V lost 0 bases, J lost 1 base, and 12 bases lay in between. Here the CDR3 reads CASSQDFRTKNTEAFF. CDR3 in DNA: TGCGCCAGCAGCCAAGATTTTCGCACAAAGAACACTGAAGCTTTCTTT.

This clonotype showed up many times. The chain employs TRBV7-2 and TRBJ2-1; 11 nucleotides agree with TRBD2. The trim removed 0 bases at V and 8 bases at J, leaving 6 bases unmatched. The germline V gene has CDR1 SGHTA and CDR2 FQGNSA. The length of the CDR3 is 16 residues. CDR3 nucleotides: TGTGCCAGCAGCTTAGCGGGGCTAGCGGGGGGCCATGAGCAGTTCTTC. It translates to CASSLAGLAGGHEQFF.

The chain recombines TRBV11-2 with TRBJ2-7; weak D call: TRBD1 (6 bases). The CDR3 loop spans 14 amino acids. V was shortened by 4 bases and J by 4 bases, with 14 bases between the two germline ends. The V gene's germline CDR1 is SGHAT and CDR2 FQNNGV. Written as DNA, the CDR3 is TGTGCCAGCAGCTCCTTAGGGGGAAGATACGAGCAGTACTTC. Translation gives CASSSLGGRYEQYF.

This clonotype was seen repeatedly, ten times or more. The chain employs TRBV7-2 and TRBJ1-5, with D perhaps matching TRBD1 (6 bases). The V gene lost 1 base and the J gene lost 3 bases, with 13 bases spanning the gap. The CDR3 totals 16 residues. From germline, CDR1 is SGHTA and CDR2 FQGNSA. The CDR3 spells CASSLDRTAPNQPQHF. CDR3 in DNA: TGTGCCAGCAGCTTAGATAGGACAGCCCCCAATCAGCCCCAGCATTTT.

The V and J genes are TRBV7-2 and TRBJ2-3, with 8 bases identical to TRBD2. Unmatched junction bases numbered 5, after V lost 4 bases and J lost 2 bases. The length of the CDR3 is 15 residues. Germline assignment: CDR1 SGHTA and CDR2 FQGNSA. CDR3: CASSYTSGHTDTQYF. The CDR3 bases are TGTGCCAGCAGCTATACTAGCGGCCACACAGATACGCAGTATTTT.

V and J are TRBV6-1 and TRBJ1-2; TRBD1 might be the D (5 bases). Germline CDR1 MNHNS, CDR2 SASEGT. V lost 7 bases and J 3 bases, leaving 21 bases between the germline ends. CDR3 length equals 16 residues. In DNA, the CDR3 is TGTGCCAGCACCAACACGATGACGGGGCGGGACTATGGCTACACCTTC. Protein product: CASTNTMTGRDYGYTF.

The V gene is TRBV14, the J gene TRBJ2-7; the match to TRBD1 covers 7 bases. The germline V gene has CDR1 SGHDN and CDR2 FVKESK. The CDR3 is 16 amino acids. V shed 0 bases, J shed 2 bases, and the junction held 7 bases outside the gene matches. The DNA for the CDR3 is TGTGCCAGCAGCCAAGATTCCAGGGGGAAAACCTACGAGCAGTACTTC. It codes for CASSQDSRGKTYEQYF.

The chain combines TRBV20-1 with TRBJ2-7; 7 positions match TRBD1. The V and J ends lost 5 bases and 0 bases, in that order; junction bases with no gene match: 4. CDR1 DFQATT and CDR2 SNEGSKA come from the germline V gene (reference sequence). The CDR3 runs 13 residues. This CDR3 is CSAYRDSSYEQYF. In DNA, the CDR3 is TGCAGTGCTTACCGGGACAGCTCCTACGAGCAGTACTTC.

The chain is built from TRBV7-2 and TRBJ2-7, with TRBD1 as a possible D gene (6 bases). CDR1 and CDR2 from the germline V gene are SGHTA and FQGNSA. The CDR3 extends over 13 amino acids. The ends were cut back, 4 bases at V and 11 bases at J, with 18 bases in the middle. The CDR3 nucleotides are TGTGCCAGCAGCTCCAACAGGGCCTTGGGGGAGTACTTC. This translates into CASSSNRALGEYF. Drawing the rest from reference TRBV7-2 and TRBJ2-7, the complete variable domain is GAGVSQSPSNKVTEKGKDVELRCDPISGHTALYWYRQSLGQGLEFLIYFQGNSAPDKSGLPSDRFSAERTGGSVSTLTIQRTQQEDSAVYLCASSSNRALGEYFGPGTRLTVT.

This clonotype was counted a few times. The chain uses TRBV7-2 and TRBJ2-7; weak D call: TRBD2 (5 bases). The CDR3 loop spans 14 amino acids. V gave up 0 bases and J gave up 3 bases, with 9 bases separating them. Germline CDR1 is SGHTA and CDR2 is FQGNSA. The CDR3 DNA reads TGTGCCAGCAGCTTAGCCCGGGATTTCTACGAGCAGTACTTC. It encodes CASSLARDFYEQYF.

As DNA, the CDR3 is TGTGCCAGCAGTGCTAGCGGGGATCCCACAGATACGCAGTATTTT. This translates into CASSASGDPTDTQYF. The chain uses TRBV12-3 or TRBV12-4 and TRBJ2-3; 9 positions agree with TRBD2. V lost 5 bases to trimming and J lost 2 bases; unmatched junction nucleotides: 5. The CDR3 contains 15 residues.

The CDR3 loop is CASKSTDPEQYF. CDR3 DNA: TGTGCCAGCAAGAGCACGGACCCCGAGCAGTACTTC. The chain is built from TRBV6-2 or TRBV6-3 and TRBJ2-7; no clear D. CDR1 and CDR2 from the germline V gene are MNHEY and SVGEGT. V lost 7 bases to trimming and J lost 6 bases, with 13 bases between them. The CDR3 has 12 residues.

V usage is TRBV6-2 or TRBV6-3 and J usage is TRBJ2-5; the match to TRBD1 covers 9 bases. This CDR3 spans 13 amino acids. With V trimmed by 8 bases and J by 4 bases, 5 bases remained unmatched. Germline V gives CDR1 MNHEY, CDR2 SVGEGT. The CDR3 here is CASAGTGRETQYF. The CDR3 DNA follows: TGTGCCAGCGCCGGGACAGGGAGAGAGACCCAGTACTTC.